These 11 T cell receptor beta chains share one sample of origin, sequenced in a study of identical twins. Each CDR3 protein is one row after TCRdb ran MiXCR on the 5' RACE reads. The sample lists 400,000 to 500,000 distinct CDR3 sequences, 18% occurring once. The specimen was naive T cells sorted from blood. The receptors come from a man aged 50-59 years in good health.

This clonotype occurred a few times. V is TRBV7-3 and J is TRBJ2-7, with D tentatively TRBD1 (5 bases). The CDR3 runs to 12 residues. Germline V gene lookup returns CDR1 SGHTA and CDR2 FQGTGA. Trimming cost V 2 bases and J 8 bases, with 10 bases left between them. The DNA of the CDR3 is TGTGCCAGCAGCTTACCCTCAGGGAAGCAGTACTTC. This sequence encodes CASSLPSGKQYF.

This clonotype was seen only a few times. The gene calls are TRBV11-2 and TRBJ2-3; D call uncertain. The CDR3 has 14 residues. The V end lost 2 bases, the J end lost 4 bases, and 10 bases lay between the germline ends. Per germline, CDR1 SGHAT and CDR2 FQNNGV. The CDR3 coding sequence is TGTGCCAGCAGCTTACTCGGCTTTGCAGATACGCAGTATTTT. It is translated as CASSLLGFADTQYF. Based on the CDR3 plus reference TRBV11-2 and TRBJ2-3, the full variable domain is EAGVAQSPRYKIIEKRQSVAFWCNPISGHATLYWYQQILGQGPKLLIQFQNNGVVDDSQLPKDRFSAERLKGVDSTLKIQPAKLEDSAVYLCASSLLGFADTQYFGPGTRLTVL.

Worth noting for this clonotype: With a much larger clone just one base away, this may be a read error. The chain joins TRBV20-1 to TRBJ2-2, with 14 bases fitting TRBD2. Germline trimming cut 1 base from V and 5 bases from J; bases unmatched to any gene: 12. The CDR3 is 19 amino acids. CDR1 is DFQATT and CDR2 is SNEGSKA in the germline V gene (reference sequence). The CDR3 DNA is TGCAGTGCTAGAGTTTGGTGCCAAGGACTAGCGGGGGGTACCGGGGAGCTGTTTTTT. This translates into CSARVWCQGLAGGTGELFF.

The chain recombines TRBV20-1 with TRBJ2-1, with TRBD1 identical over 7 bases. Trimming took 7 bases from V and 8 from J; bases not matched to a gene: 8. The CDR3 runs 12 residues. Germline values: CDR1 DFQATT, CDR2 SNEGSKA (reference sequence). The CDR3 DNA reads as TGCAGTGTCTTACGACAGGGCTATGAGCAGTTCTTC. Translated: CSVLRQGYEQFF.

The CDR3 here is CASSAHRDRAEKLFF. The CDR3, as DNA: TGTGCCAGCAGTGCCCATAGGGACAGGGCGGAAAAACTGTTTTTT. The V and J genes are TRBV6-1 and TRBJ1-4; 9 positions match TRBD1. This CDR3 contains 15 residues. Germline-derived CDR1 and CDR2 are MNHNS and SASEGT. J gave up 8 bases and V 4 bases, and 8 bases lay outside the gene matches.

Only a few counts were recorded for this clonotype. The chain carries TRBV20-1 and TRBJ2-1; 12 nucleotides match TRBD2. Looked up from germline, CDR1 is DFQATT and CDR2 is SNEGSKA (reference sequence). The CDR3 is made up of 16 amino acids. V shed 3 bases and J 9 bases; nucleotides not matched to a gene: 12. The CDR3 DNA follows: TGCAGTGCTAGGGGGAACCCTAGCGGGAGGGCCACTGAGCAGTTCTTC. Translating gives CSARGNPSGRATEQFF.

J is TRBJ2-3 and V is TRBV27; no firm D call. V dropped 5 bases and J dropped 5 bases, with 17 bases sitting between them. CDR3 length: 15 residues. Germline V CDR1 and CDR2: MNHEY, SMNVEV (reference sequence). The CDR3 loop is CASSKWEYGGDTQYF. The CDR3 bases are TGTGCCAGCAGTAAATGGGAATATGGCGGAGATACGCAGTATTTT.

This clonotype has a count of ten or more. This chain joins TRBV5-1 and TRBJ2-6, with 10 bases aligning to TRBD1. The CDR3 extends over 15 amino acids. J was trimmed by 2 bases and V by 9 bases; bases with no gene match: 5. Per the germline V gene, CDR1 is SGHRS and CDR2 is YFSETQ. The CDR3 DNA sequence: TGCGCCACCCGACAGGGGGCGGCTGGGGCCAACGTCCTGACTTTC. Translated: CATRQGAAGANVLTF.

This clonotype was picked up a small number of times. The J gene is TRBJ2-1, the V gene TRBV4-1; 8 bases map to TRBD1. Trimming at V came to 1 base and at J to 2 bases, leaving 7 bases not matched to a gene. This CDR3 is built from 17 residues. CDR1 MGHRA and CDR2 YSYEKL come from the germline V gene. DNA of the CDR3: TGCGCCAGCAGCCAAGTGAAGGGCAGGGGGCCCTACAATGAGCAGTTCTTC. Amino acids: CASSQVKGRGPYNEQFF.

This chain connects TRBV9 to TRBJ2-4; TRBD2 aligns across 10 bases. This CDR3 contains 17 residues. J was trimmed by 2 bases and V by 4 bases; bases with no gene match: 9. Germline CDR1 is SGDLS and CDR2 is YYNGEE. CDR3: CASSTLAGDPTKNIQYF. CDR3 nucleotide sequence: TGTGCCAGCAGCACCCTAGCGGGAGACCCTACCAAAAACATTCAGTACTTC.

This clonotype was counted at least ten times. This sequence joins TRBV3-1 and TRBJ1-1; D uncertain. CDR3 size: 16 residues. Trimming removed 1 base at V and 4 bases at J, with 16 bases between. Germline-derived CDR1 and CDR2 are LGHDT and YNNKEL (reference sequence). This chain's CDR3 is CASSQGSILEGTEAFF. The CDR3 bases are TGTGCCAGCAGCCAAGGAAGCATCCTGGAGGGCACTGAAGCTTTCTTT.